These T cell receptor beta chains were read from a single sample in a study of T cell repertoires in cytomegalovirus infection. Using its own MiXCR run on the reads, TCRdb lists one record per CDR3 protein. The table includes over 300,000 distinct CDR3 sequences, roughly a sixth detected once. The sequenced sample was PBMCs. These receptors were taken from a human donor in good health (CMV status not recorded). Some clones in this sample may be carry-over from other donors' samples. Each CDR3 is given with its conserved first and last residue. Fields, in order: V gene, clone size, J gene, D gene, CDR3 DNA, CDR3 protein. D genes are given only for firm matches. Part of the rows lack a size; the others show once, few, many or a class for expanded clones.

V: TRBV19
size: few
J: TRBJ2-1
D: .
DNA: TGTGCCAGTAGTATAGGGACTATCTGGAATGAGCAGTTCTTC
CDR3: CASSIGTIWNEQFF

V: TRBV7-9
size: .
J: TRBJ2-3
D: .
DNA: TGTGCCAGCAGCTCTCCCCCACGGGGGACAGTTGACACAGATACGCAGTATTTT
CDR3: CASSSPPRGTVDTDTQYF

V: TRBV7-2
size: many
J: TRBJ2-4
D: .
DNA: TGTGCCAGCAGCACCCCGGCAGCCAAAAACATTCAGTACTTC
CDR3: CASSTPAAKNIQYF

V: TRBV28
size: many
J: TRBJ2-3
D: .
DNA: TGTGCCAGCAGTCAGAGGGACTTCATCACAGATACGCAGTATTTT
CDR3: CASSQRDFITDTQYF

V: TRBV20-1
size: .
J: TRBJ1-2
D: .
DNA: TGCAGTGCTAGACCTGGCGGCAGGGGATCCAACTATGGCTACACCTTC
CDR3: CSARPGGRGSNYGYTF

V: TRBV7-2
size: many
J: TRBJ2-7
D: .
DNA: TGTGCCAGCAGCTTAGGACCAGGGGCCTACGAGCAGTACTTC
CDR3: CASSLGPGAYEQYF

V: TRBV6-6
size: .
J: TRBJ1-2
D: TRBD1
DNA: TGTGCCAGCAGTCCGGGGACAGGGGAAGGCTACACCTTC
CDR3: CASSPGTGEGYTF

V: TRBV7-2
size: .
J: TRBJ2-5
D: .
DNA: TGTGCCAGCAGAATCTCCAGGGGGGTCGAGACCCAGTACTTC
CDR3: CASRISRGVETQYF

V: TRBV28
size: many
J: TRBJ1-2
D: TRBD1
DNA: TGTGCCAGCAGTTCTCCGGACAGGGTATCCCAGAACTATGGCTACACCTTC
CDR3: CASSSPDRVSQNYGYTF

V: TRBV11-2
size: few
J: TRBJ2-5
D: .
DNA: TGTGCCAGCAGCTTTATCTTGGAGACCCAGTACTTC
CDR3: CASSFILETQYF

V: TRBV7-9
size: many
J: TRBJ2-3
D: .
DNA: TGTGCCAGCAGCTCCACCGGGACCTGGGATACGCAGTATTTT
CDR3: CASSSTGTWDTQYF